These T cell receptor beta chains were read from a single sample in a study of OX40 agonist ivuxolimab in advanced cancers. Some clones are missing from TCRdb's copy, which holds only in-frame ones; the method was immunoSEQ multiplex PCR. The table has roughly 86,000 clones, approximately 91% seen once. Sequences were derived from CD4+ or CD8+ T cells sorted from blood, sampled in a trial of the OX40 agonist ivuxolimab. Receptor source: an adult with an advanced solid tumor such as melanoma, head and neck, liver or kidney cancer. The CDR3 runs from the conserved cysteine through the conserved F or W. The D gene is left open where the match is weak. Where a row states a size, it is once, few, many or the class of an expanded clone; other rows omit it.

D: TRBD2; V: TRBV30; J: TRBJ2-7; size: .; DNA: TGTGCCTGGAGTGGCCGGGGTCGCAGCGGGAGCTCCTACGAGCAGTACTTC; CDR3: CAWSGRGRSGSSYEQYF
D: .; V: TRBV15; J: TRBJ2-7; size: .; DNA: TGTGCCACCAGCAGAGATCGGAATTACGAGCAGTACTTC; CDR3: CATSRDRNYEQYF
D: .; V: TRBV27; J: TRBJ2-5; size: .; DNA: TGTGCCAGCAGGAGACTAGACCAAGAGACCCAGTACTTC; CDR3: CASRRLDQETQYF
D: .; V: TRBV4-3; J: TRBJ2-2; size: .; DNA: TGCGCCAGCAGCTGGACAGCGTCGAACACCGGGGAGCTGTTTTTT; CDR3: CASSWTASNTGELFF
D: .; V: TRBV9; J: TRBJ1-1; size: once; DNA: TGTGCCAGCAGCCTAACCGCAGGGAACACTGAAGCTTTCTTT; CDR3: CASSLTAGNTEAFF
D: .; V: TRBV28; J: TRBJ1-4; size: .; DNA: TGTGCCAGCAGTTTAGGCCGGATTTCGAAACTGTTTTTT; CDR3: CASSLGRISKLFF
D: .; V: TRBV7-2; J: TRBJ1-2; size: .; DNA: TGTGCCAGCAGCTTAGATGAAGGGGCTGGTGGCTACACCTTC; CDR3: CASSLDEGAGGYTF
D: .; V: TRBV28; J: TRBJ1-5; size: few; DNA: TGTGCCAGCAGTTTGTTGGGTAGCAATCAGCCCCAGCATTTT; CDR3: CASSLLGSNQPQHF
D: .; V: TRBV6-5; J: TRBJ2-7; size: .; DNA: TGTGCCAGCAGTTACTCCCGGACCCTCTCCTACGAGCAGTACTTC; CDR3: CASSYSRTLSYEQYF
D: .; V: TRBV28; J: TRBJ2-3; size: .; DNA: TGTGCCAGCAGTTTACCTCTCGGCAGGGGCACAGATACGCAGTATTTT; CDR3: CASSLPLGRGTDTQYF
D: TRBD2; V: TRBV18; J: TRBJ2-1; size: .; DNA: TGTGCCAGCTCACCTCGGACTAGCATTTACAATGAGCAGTTCTTC; CDR3: CASSPRTSIYNEQFF
D: .; V: TRBV19; J: TRBJ1-5; size: .; DNA: TGTGCCAGTCGGGAGAGGGACGGTAGCAATCAGCCCCAGCATTTT; CDR3: CASRERDGSNQPQHF
D: .; V: TRBV6-5; J: TRBJ2-2; size: few; DNA: TGTGCCAGCAGCTCAACATCTGGTGCGCTGTTTTTT; CDR3: CASSSTSGALFF
D: TRBD2; V: TRBV10-3; J: TRBJ2-7; size: .; DNA: TGTGCCATCAGTGTACAAGCGGGAGACGAGCAGTACTTC; CDR3: CAISVQAGDEQYF
D: TRBD1; V: TRBV6-5; J: TRBJ1-1; size: .; DNA: TGTGCCAGCAGAGTAAGCAGGGGGCCTGAAGCTTTCTTT; CDR3: CASRVSRGPEAFF
D: TRBD2; V: TRBV7-3; J: TRBJ2-7; size: .; DNA: TGTGCCAGCAGCTGGGGACTAGCGGGAGGTCAGTACGAGCAGTACTTC; CDR3: CASSWGLAGGQYEQYF
D: TRBD2; V: TRBV7-3; J: TRBJ2-1; size: .; DNA: TGTGCCAGCAGCCCCAGTCGGGAGGCAGTCTACAATGAGCAGTTCTTC; CDR3: CASSPSREAVYNEQFF
D: TRBD2; V: TRBV5-1; J: TRBJ2-3; size: .; DNA: TGCGCCGGCAGCTTGAAAGTTTCTAGCGGCGGGAATGCAGATACGCAGTATTTT; CDR3: CAGSLKVSSGGNADTQYF
D: .; V: TRBV5-1; J: TRBJ1-2; size: .; DNA: TGCGCCAGCAGCTCGACAGATCCTAACTATGGCTACACCTTC; CDR3: CASSSTDPNYGYTF
D: .; V: TRBV28; J: TRBJ1-2; size: once; DNA: TGTGCCAGCAGTTTACGAGGGTATGGCTACACCTTC; CDR3: CASSLRGYGYTF
D: .; V: TRBV28; J: TRBJ1-2; size: .; DNA: TGTGCCAGCAGTTTATGGCAGTTAGGCTACACCTTC; CDR3: CASSLWQLGYTF
D: .; V: TRBV18; J: TRBJ1-5; size: .; DNA: TGTGCCAGCTCACCGGGACGTGTCAATCAGCCCCAGCATTTT; CDR3: CASSPGRVNQPQHF
D: .; V: TRBV7-9; J: TRBJ2-1; size: .; DNA: TGTGCCAGCAGCTTAGAGACCCCACAAGCGCGCAATGAGCAGTTCTTC; CDR3: CASSLETPQARNEQFF
D: .; V: TRBV14; J: TRBJ2-5; size: .; DNA: TGTGCCAGCAGCCAGTGGGGGGCGAAAGAGACCCAGTACTTC; CDR3: CASSQWGAKETQYF
D: TRBD2; V: TRBV28; J: TRBJ2-1; size: .; DNA: TGTGCCAGCAGTCTTGGACTAGCGGGAGTGCAACTGGGGAGGTTCTTC; CDR3: CASSLGLAGVQLGRFF
D: TRBD1; V: TRBV5-6; J: TRBJ1-1; size: .; DNA: TGTGCCAGCAGCTTGTCGACAGGGGGATTGAACACTGAAGCTTTCTTT; CDR3: CASSLSTGGLNTEAFF
D: .; V: TRBV5-5; J: TRBJ2-1; size: .; DNA: TGTGCCAGCAGCCTAATAGCGGATAATGAGCAGTTCTTC; CDR3: CASSLIADNEQFF
D: .; V: TRBV21-1; J: TRBJ2-5; size: .; DNA: TGTGCCAGCAGCGAAGGGACAGTCCACCAAGAGACCCAGTACTTC; CDR3: CASSEGTVHQETQYF